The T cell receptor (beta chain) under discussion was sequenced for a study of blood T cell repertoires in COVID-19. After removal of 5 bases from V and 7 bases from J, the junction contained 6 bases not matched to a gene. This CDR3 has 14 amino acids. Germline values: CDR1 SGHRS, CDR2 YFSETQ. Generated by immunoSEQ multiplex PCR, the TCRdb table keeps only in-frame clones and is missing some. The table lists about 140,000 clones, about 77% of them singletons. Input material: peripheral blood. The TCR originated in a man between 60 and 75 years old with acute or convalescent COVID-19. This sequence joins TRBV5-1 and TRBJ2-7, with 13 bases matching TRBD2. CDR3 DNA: TGCGCCAGCAGAAGACTAGCGGGAGGAGAAGAGCAGTACTTC. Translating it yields CASRRLAGGEEQYF.